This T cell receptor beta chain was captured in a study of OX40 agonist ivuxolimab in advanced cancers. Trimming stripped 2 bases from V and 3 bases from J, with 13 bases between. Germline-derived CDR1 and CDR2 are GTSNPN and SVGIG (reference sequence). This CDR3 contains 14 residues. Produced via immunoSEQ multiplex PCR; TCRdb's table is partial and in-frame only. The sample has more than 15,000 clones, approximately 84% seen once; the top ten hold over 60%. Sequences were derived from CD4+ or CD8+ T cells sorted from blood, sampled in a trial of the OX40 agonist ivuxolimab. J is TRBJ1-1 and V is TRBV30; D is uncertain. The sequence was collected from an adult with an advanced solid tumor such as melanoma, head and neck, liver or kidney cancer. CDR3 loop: CAWSSGGSDTEAFF. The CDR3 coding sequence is TGTGCCTGGAGTTCAGGAGGGTCGGACACTGAAGCTTTCTTT.